This T cell receptor beta chain was recorded in a study of T-cell memory formation after mild COVID-19. The TCR alpha and TCR beta cDNA libraries, bearing sample barcodes and UMIs, were generated by 5'RACE using constant-segment primers. TCRdb ran MiXCR on the 5' RACE reads and lists one entry per CDR3 protein. Seen here are 400,000 or so distinct CDR3 sequences, approximately 21% observed once, and the top ten hold 9.5% to 15%. Study conclusions and caveats: Clones contracting day 15 to 85 were balanced CD4/CD8; later expanders leaned CD4+.

In the case of this clonotype: What it binds is not known.

The CDR3 is made up of 14 amino acids. Trimming shortened V by 1 base and J by 2 bases, and 8 bases separated the two germline ends. The germline V gene has CDR1 MGHDK and CDR2 SYGVNS. What was sequenced was PBMCs or a T cell subset sorted from them (not recorded which). J is TRBJ1-2 and V is TRBV25-1; D remains unclear. The receptor was isolated from an adult woman who had mild COVID-19 (a few samples of this study predate the infection). Cell type and time point are not known. CDR3 bases: TGTGCCAGCAGTGAATTTGGGCAGAACTATGGCTACACCTTC. Translation: CASSEFGQNYGYTF.